The entry that follows covers one T cell receptor (beta chain) sequence. A TCRbeta library incorporating unique molecular identifiers was prepared. One entry per CDR3 protein results from TCRdb running MiXCR on the PCR reads. The data hold 500,000 to 600,000 distinct CDR3 sequences, with over 25% observed a single time. After removal of 4 bases from V and 0 bases from J, the junction contained 9 bases not matched to a gene. Germline CDR1 and CDR2: SGDLS and YYNGEE. The CDR3 spans 16 residues. This record belongs to a study of T-cell reconstitution after alpha-beta-depleted transplantation in children.

This sequence originates from a human donor who donated a stem cell graft to a child with aplastic anemia. This chain links TRBV9 with TRBJ1-1, with 7 nucleotides matching TRBD1. The specimen was PBMCs from the stem cell graft donor, collected from the stem cell graft. The CDR3 loop reads CASSPHSGQLNTEAFF. DNA of the CDR3: TGTGCCAGCAGCCCCCATTCGGGACAGCTGAACACTGAAGCTTTCTTT.